This TCR beta chain was identified in a study of tumor-infiltrating lymphocytes in primary liver carcinoma. Looking at the study overall: Each of the samples returned roughly 3.65 to 8 million productive TCRbeta reads (a yield similar across tissue types). Study findings and constraints: Blood had a significantly lower top-250-clone fraction than tumors did (p = 0.039).

The CDR3 extends over 15 amino acids. Germline-derived CDR1 and CDR2 are SGHKS and YYEKEE (reference sequence). On this clonotype itself: What it binds is unknown. Its ends do not fully match the called genes, so a read error is possible.

From roughly 20-30 mg of unsorted bulk tissue, DNA and RNA were co-extracted together. Each participant had primary liver carcinoma, and surgical resection was the treatment. Infection with HBV was chronic in patients; they were treatment-naive. A constant-region primer served to make TCR beta cDNA from about 490 ng total RNA. Nested multiplex PCR, run for three rounds with slightly modified ARM-PCR, yielded TCR beta libraries. Rounds one and two of PCR, each of approximately 11 cycles, were primed with TRBV1-TRBV30 forward primers and a C-beta reverse primer. Using its own MiXCR run on the multiplex PCR reads, TCRdb lists one record per CDR3 protein. In the table there are approximately 110,000 distinct CDR3 sequences, around 60% of which are singletons.

The chain links TRBV5-5 to TRBJ2-2; D could derive from TRBD1 or TRBD2 (5 bases each). This clonotype originated in a woman between 55 and 75 years old with primary liver carcinoma and hepatitis B virus infection. Specimen: liver tumor tissue from sampling region 3. Subset described: tumor region T3, left-lateral pole. The DNA of the CDR3 is TGTGCCAACAGCTTGTTTGTGCAGGGTACCGGGGAGCTGCTTTTT. Its protein product is CANSLFVQGTGELLF.